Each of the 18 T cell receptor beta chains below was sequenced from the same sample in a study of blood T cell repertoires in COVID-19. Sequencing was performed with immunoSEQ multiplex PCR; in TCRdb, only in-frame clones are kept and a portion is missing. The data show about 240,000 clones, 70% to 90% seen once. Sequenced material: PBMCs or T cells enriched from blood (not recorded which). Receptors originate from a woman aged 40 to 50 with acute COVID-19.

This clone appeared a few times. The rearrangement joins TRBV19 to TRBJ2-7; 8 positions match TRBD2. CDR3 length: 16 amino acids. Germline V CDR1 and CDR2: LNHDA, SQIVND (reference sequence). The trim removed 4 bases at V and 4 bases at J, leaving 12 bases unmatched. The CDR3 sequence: CASSTGLGREGYEQYF. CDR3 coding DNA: TGTGCCAGTAGTACAGGCCTCGGACGGGAGGGTTACGAGCAGTACTTC.

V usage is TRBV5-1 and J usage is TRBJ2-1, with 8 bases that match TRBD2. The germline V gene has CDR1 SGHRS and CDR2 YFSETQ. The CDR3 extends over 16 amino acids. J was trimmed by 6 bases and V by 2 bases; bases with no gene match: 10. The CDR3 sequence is CASSFLKIAGPNEQFF. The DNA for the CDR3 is TGCGCCAGCAGCTTCCTCAAGATAGCGGGGCCCAATGAGCAGTTCTTC.

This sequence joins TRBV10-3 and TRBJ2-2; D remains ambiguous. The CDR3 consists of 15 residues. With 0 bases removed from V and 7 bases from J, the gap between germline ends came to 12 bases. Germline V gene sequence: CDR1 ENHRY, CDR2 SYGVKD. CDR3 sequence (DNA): TGTGCCATCAGTGAGTCTCAGCACTCGGGCGGGGAGCTGTTTTTT. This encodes CAISESQHSGGELFF.

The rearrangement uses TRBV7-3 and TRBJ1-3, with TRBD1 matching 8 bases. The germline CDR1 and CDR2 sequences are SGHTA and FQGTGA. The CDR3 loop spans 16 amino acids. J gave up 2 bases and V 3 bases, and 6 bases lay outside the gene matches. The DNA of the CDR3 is TGTGCCAGCAGCTTGGGTCCGACAGGGGCTGGAAACACCATATATTTT. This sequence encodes CASSLGPTGAGNTIYF.

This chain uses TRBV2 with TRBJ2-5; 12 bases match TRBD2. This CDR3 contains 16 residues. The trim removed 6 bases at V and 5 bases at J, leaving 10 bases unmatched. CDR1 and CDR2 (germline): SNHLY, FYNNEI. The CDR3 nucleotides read TGTGCCAGCAGGGAACCTGGACTAGCGGGATGGGAGACCCAGTACTTC. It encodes CASREPGLAGWETQYF.

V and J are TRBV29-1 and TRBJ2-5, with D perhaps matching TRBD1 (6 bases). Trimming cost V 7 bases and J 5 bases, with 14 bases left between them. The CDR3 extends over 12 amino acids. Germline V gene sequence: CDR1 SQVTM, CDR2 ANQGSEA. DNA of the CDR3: TGCAGCGCCGTTAGGGGGTTGGAGACCCAGTACTTC. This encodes CSAVRGLETQYF.

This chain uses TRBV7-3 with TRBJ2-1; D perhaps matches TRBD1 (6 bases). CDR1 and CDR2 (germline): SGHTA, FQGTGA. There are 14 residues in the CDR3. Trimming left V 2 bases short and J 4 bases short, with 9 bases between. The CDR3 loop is CASSLGRGYNEQFF. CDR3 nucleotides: TGTGCCAGCAGCTTAGGCAGGGGTTACAATGAGCAGTTCTTC.

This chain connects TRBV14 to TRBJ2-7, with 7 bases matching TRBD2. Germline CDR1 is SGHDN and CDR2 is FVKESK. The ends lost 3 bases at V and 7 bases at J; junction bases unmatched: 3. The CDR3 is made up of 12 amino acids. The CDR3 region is CASSHGRLEQYF. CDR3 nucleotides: TGTGCCAGCAGCCACGGGAGGCTGGAGCAGTACTTC.

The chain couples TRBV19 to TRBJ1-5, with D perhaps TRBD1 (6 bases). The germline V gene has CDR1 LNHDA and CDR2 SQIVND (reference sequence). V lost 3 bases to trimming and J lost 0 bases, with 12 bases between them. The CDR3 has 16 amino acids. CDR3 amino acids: CASSMVTGFSNQPQHF. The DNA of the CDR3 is TGTGCCAGTAGTATGGTTACAGGGTTTAGCAATCAGCCCCAGCATTTT.

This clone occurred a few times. In DNA form, the CDR3 reads TGTGCCAGCAGCCCCATTAATACCTTAGGGCGGGTGACTGAAGCTTTCTTT. Its protein is CASSPINTLGRVTEAFF. The chain is built from TRBV3-1 (or the pseudogene TRBV3-2) and TRBJ1-1; D is unresolved. The germline V and J ends were trimmed by 4 bases and 5 bases, with 23 bases remaining between them. Germline lookup yields CDR1 LGHDT and CDR2 YNNKEL (reference sequence). The CDR3 has 17 amino acids.

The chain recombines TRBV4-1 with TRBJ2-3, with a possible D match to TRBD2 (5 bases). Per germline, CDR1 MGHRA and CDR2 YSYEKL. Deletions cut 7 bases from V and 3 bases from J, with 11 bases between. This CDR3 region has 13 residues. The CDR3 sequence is CASTRGNTDTQYF. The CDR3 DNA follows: TGCGCCAGCACTCGAGGGAATACAGATACGCAGTATTTT.

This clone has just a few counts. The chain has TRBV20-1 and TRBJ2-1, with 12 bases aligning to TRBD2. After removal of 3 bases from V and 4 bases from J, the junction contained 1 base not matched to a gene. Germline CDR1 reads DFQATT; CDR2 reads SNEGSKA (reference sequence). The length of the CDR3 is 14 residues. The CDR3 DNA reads TGCAGTGCTAGTGGACTAGCGGGATACAATGAGCAGTTCTTC. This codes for CSASGLAGYNEQFF.

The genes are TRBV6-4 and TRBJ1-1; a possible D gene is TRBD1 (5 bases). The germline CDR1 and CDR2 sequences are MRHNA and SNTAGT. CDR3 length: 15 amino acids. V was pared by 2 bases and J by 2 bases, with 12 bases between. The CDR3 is CASSDQGRINTEAFF. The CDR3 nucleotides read TGTGCCAGCAGTGACCAGGGCAGAATAAACACTGAAGCTTTCTTT.

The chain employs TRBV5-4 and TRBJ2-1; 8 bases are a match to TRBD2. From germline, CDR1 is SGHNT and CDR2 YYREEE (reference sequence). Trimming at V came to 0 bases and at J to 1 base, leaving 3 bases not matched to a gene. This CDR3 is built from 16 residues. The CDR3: CASSLGAGESYNEQFF. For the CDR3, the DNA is TGTGCCAGCAGCTTGGGAGCGGGAGAGTCCTACAATGAGCAGTTCTTC. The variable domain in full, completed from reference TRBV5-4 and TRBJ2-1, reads ETGVTQSPTHLIKTRGQQVTLRCSSQSGHNTVSWYQQALGQGPQFIFQYYREEENGRGNFPPRFSGLQFPNYSSELNVNALELDDSALYLCASSLGAGESYNEQFFGPGTRLTVL.

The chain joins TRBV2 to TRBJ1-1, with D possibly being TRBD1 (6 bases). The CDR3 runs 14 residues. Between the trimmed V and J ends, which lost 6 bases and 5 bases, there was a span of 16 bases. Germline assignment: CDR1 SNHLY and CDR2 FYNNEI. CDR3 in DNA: TGTGCCAGCAGAGAAACAGGGTTTCGAACTGAAGCTTTCTTT. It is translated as CASRETGFRTEAFF.

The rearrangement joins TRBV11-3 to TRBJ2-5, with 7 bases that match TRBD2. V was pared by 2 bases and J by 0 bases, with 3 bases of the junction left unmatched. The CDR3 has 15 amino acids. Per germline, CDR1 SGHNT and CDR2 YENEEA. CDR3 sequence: CASSLTSVYQETQYF. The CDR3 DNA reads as TGTGCCAGCAGCTTAACTAGCGTGTACCAAGAGACCCAGTACTTC. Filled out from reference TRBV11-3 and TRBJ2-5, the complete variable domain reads EAGVVQSPRYKIIEKKQPVAFWCNPISGHNTLYWYLQNLGQGPELLIRYENEEAVDDSQLPKDRFSAERLKGVDSTLKIQPAELGDSAVYLCASSLTSVYQETQYFGPGTRLLVL.

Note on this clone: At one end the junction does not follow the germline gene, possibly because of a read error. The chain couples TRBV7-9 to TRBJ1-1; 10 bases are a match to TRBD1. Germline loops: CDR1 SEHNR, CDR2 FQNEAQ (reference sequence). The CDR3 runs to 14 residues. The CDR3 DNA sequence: TGTGCCAGCAGCTTAGGAGGGACAGGGGCTGAGGCTTTCTTT. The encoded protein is CASSLGGTGAEAFF.

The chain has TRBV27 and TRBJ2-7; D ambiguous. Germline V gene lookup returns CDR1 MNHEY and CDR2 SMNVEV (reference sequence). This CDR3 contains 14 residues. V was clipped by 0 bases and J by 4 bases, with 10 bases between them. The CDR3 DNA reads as TGTGCCAGCAGTTTATCCCACTTGGTATACGAGCAGTACTTC. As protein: CASSLSHLVYEQYF.